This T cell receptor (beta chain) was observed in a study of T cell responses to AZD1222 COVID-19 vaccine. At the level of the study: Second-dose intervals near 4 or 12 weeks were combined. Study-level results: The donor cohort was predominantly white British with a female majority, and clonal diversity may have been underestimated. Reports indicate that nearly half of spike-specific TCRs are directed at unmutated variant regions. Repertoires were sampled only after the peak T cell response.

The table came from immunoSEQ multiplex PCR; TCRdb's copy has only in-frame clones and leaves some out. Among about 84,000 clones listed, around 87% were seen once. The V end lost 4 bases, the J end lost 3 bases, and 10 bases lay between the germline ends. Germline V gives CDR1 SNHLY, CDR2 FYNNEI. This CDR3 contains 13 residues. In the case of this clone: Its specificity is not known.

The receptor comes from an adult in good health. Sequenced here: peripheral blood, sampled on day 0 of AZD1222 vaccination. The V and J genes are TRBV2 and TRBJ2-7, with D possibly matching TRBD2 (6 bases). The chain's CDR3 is CASSVSSGYEQYF. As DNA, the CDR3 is TGTGCCAGCAGTGTCAGTAGCGGCTACGAGCAGTACTTC. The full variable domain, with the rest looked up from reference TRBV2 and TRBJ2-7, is EPEVTQTPSHQVTQMGQEVILRCVPISNHLYFYWYRQILGQKVEFLVSFYNNEISEKSEIFDDQFSVERPDGSNFTLKIRSTKLEDSAMYFCASSVSSGYEQYFGPGTRLTVT.